The 26 T cell receptor beta chains in this list originate from one sample, sequenced in a study of OX40 agonist ivuxolimab in advanced cancers. Sequenced by immunoSEQ multiplex PCR; TCRdb stores in-frame clones only, minus some. The data contain tens of thousands of clones, 92% of them seen just once; the ten biggest clones take up around 0.65%. The sample was CD4+ or CD8+ T cells sorted from blood, taken in a trial of the OX40 agonist ivuxolimab. Receptor source: an adult with an advanced solid tumor such as melanoma, head and neck, liver or kidney cancer.

The rearrangement links TRBV6-1 to TRBJ2-1; possibly TRBD2 for D (7 bases). Germline-derived CDR1 and CDR2 are MNHNS and SASEGT. Trimming removed 9 bases from V and 5 bases from J, with 14 bases in between. CDR3 size: 13 residues. CDR3 residues: CASFAGDNNEQFF. The CDR3 coding sequence is TGTGCCAGTTTTGCGGGGGACAACAATGAGCAGTTCTTC.

The gene calls are TRBV19 and TRBJ1-2; tentative D call: TRBD1 (6 bases). The CDR3 loop spans 16 amino acids. CDR1 is LNHDA and CDR2 is SQIVND in the germline V gene (reference sequence). Trimming left V 7 bases short and J 0 bases short, with 18 bases between. This chain's CDR3 is CASTLGGQLSNYGYTF. DNA for the CDR3: TGTGCCAGTACCCTCGGCGGACAGTTATCTAACTATGGCTACACCTTC.

CDR3 coding DNA: TGCGCCAGCAGCTTGGAGCAGGGGGCTTACGAGCAGTACTTC. This codes for CASSLEQGAYEQYF. The chain is built from TRBV5-1 and TRBJ2-5, with 8 bases aligning to TRBD1. The end of the DNA is better explained by TRBJ2-7, so the J call may be wrong. There are 14 residues in the CDR3. Germline loops: CDR1 SGHRS, CDR2 YFSETQ.

The rearrangement joins TRBV6-1 to TRBJ2-5, with a possible D match to TRBD1 (7 bases). The CDR3 has 14 amino acids. With 2 bases removed from V and 4 bases from J, the gap between germline ends came to 11 bases. Looked up from germline, CDR1 is MNHNS and CDR2 is SASEGT. Here the CDR3 DNA reads TGTGCCAGCAGTGAATCAGGGGGAGGAGAGACCCAGTACTTC. Its protein product is CASSESGGGETQYF.

The CDR3 sequence is CASGGTPHSPLHF. The CDR3 nucleotides read TGTGCCAGCGGGGGGACACCCCATTCACCCCTCCACTTT. V gene TRBV2 combines with J gene TRBJ1-6, with a possible D match to TRBD1 (6 bases). The CDR3 totals 13 residues. V was shortened by 8 bases and J by 8 bases, with 13 bases between the two germline ends. Germline V CDR1 and CDR2: SNHLY, FYNNEI.

J is TRBJ2-3 and V is TRBV5-1; D tentatively fits TRBD1 or TRBD2 (6 bases each). Germline-derived CDR1 and CDR2 are SGHRS and YFSETQ. The CDR3 runs to 15 residues. The V and J ends lost 0 bases and 4 bases respectively, with 12 bases between them. CDR3 nucleotides: TGCGCCAGCAGCTTGGAAGGGGGGAGATCAGATACGCAGTATTTT. It specifies CASSLEGGRSDTQYF.

This chain connects TRBV11-3 to TRBJ2-7, with 7 bases matching TRBD2. The V gene's germline CDR1 is SGHNT and CDR2 YENEEA. V shed 5 bases and J 3 bases; nucleotides not matched to a gene: 13. The CDR3 totals 16 residues. The CDR3 reads CASSVNSGTIHYEQYF. DNA of the CDR3: TGTGCCAGCAGCGTTAATTCCGGGACTATCCACTACGAGCAGTACTTC.

V gene TRBV5-5 combines with J gene TRBJ2-5; D possibly corresponds to TRBD1 (6 bases). The CDR3 has 15 amino acids. Germline V gene sequence: CDR1 SGHKS, CDR2 YYEKEE (reference sequence). Trimming removed 2 bases at V and 2 bases at J, with 13 bases between. CDR3 in amino acids: CASSFRQGSQETQYF. CDR3 nucleotides: TGTGCCAGCAGCTTCCGGCAGGGGTCACAAGAGACCCAGTACTTC.

This clone was seen just once. This chain links TRBV5-1 with TRBJ2-5, with TRBD2 matching 13 bases. Trimming took 3 bases from V and 4 from J; bases not matched to a gene: 3. The germline V gene has CDR1 SGHRS and CDR2 YFSETQ. CDR3 size: 15 residues. The CDR3 is CASSSGLAGAETQYF. Here the CDR3 DNA reads TGCGCCAGCAGCTCAGGACTAGCGGGAGCAGAGACCCAGTACTTC.

This clone was observed a single time. The chain couples TRBV30 to TRBJ1-2; D remains unclear. CDR1 is GTSNPN and CDR2 is SVGIG in the germline V gene (reference sequence). Trimming removed 5 bases at V and 8 bases at J, with 15 bases between. This CDR3 region has 12 residues. DNA of the CDR3: TGTGCCTGGCAGAAGGGTACCGGGGGCTACACCTTC. This codes for CAWQKGTGGYTF.

On this clone itself: The junction departs from the called germline gene at one end, perhaps through a read error. The chain uses TRBV7-7 and TRBJ1-1; D ambiguous. Germline assignment: CDR1 SSHAT and CDR2 FNYEAQ (reference sequence). CDR3 length: 14 residues. CDR3 residues: CASSSSTGDTEAFF. For the CDR3, the DNA is TGTGCTAGCAGCTCCAGCACCGGGGACACTGAAGCTTTCTTT.

The rearrangement uses TRBV5-1 and TRBJ2-1; 12 bases align to TRBD2. J gave up 5 bases and V 2 bases, and 8 bases lay outside the gene matches. Germline V gives CDR1 SGHRS, CDR2 YFSETQ. The CDR3 sequence is 17 residues long. The DNA of the CDR3 is TGCGCCAGCAGCTTACGCGGGACTAGCGGGCATAACAATGAGCAGTTCTTC. It codes for CASSLRGTSGHNNEQFF.

The chain uses TRBV5-1 and TRBJ2-1; TRBD1 matches 8 bases. This CDR3 contains 13 residues. V lost 7 bases and J lost 4; bases outside the gene matches: 4. Germline values: CDR1 SGHRS, CDR2 YFSETQ. The CDR3 reads CASGQGDYNEQFF. CDR3 sequence (DNA): TGCGCCAGCGGACAGGGCGATTACAATGAGCAGTTCTTC.

The chain is built from TRBV5-6 and TRBJ2-7; no clear D gene. This CDR3 region has 14 residues. In germline, CDR1 is SGHDT, CDR2 YYEEEE. V lost 5 bases and J lost 0, with 12 bases in between. CDR3 bases: TGTGCCAGCAGTTTCGGACGGATCTCCTACGAGCAGTACTTC. As protein: CASSFGRISYEQYF.

The chain couples TRBV5-1 to TRBJ2-2; D gene unclear. Germline V lookup: CDR1 SGHRS, CDR2 YFSETQ. The V end lost 0 bases, the J end lost 7 bases, and 4 bases lay between the germline ends. The CDR3 has 12 amino acids. This chain's CDR3 is CASSLDSGELFF. CDR3 in DNA: TGCGCCAGCAGCTTGGATAGCGGGGAGCTGTTTTTT. Based on the CDR3 plus reference TRBV5-1 and TRBJ2-2, the full variable domain is KAGVTQTPRYLIKTRGQQVTLSCSPISGHRSVSWYQQTPGQGLQFLFEYFSETQRNKGNFPGRFSGRQFSNSRSEMNVSTLELGDSALYLCASSLDSGELFFGEGSRLTVL.

This clone was found once. The chain has TRBV7-8 and TRBJ2-7, with 11 bases matching TRBD1. Germline lookup yields CDR1 SGHVS and CDR2 FQNEAQ. This CDR3 spans 15 amino acids. Trimming took 1 base from V and 4 from J; bases not matched to a gene: 3. The CDR3 sequence is CASSLGTGGSYEQYF. In DNA form, the CDR3 reads TGTGCCAGCAGCTTAGGGACAGGGGGCTCTTACGAGCAGTACTTC.

The J gene is TRBJ2-5, the V gene TRBV6-5; D is uncertain. Germline CDR1 reads MNHEY; CDR2 reads SVGAGI. CDR3 length: 14 residues. Trimming pared 6 bases from V and 2 bases from J, leaving 13 bases between. Here the CDR3 reads CASSVSFWQETQYF. The CDR3 DNA reads as TGTGCCAGCAGCGTCAGCTTCTGGCAAGAGACCCAGTACTTC.

The chain has TRBV6-6 and TRBJ2-1; 11 bases align to TRBD1. V dropped 2 bases and J dropped 4; count of bases not matched to a gene: 1. The CDR3 is 15 amino acids. The germline V gene has CDR1 MNHNY and CDR2 SVGAGI (reference sequence). The DNA for the CDR3 is TGTGCCAGCAGTTACGGACAGGGGGCTTACAATGAGCAGTTCTTC. This codes for CASSYGQGAYNEQFF.

The rearrangement links TRBV7-3 to TRBJ2-3; D possibly corresponds to TRBD1 (5 bases). CDR3 size: 11 residues. The germline gives CDR1 SGHTA, CDR2 FQGTGA. V gave up 5 bases and J gave up 5 bases, with 5 bases separating them. CDR3 nucleotides: TGTGCCAGCAGCCAGGGAGATACGCAGTATTTT. It is translated as CASSQGDTQYF.

The V and J genes are TRBV21-1 and TRBJ2-7; the D segment call TRBD1 is taken from the table without a DNA check. TRBV21-1 is recorded as a pseudogene. The CDR3 is made up of 12 amino acids. In DNA form, the CDR3 reads TGTGCCAGCAAGGACAGGGGCTACGAGCAGTACTTC. Its translation: CASKDRGYEQYF.

This clone was detected only once. This chain joins TRBV18 and TRBJ2-7; TRBD2 might be the D (5 bases). Per germline, CDR1 KGHSH and CDR2 LQKENI. The CDR3 runs 14 residues. V was pared by 2 bases and J by 4 bases, with 12 bases between. Here the CDR3 DNA reads TGTGCCAGCTCACCAAGATCAGGCGGGTACGAGCAGTACTTC. This gives the protein CASSPRSGGYEQYF.

This clone came up once. V and J are TRBV11-2 and TRBJ2-2; 12 bases match TRBD2. CDR1 and CDR2 (germline): SGHAT, FQNNGV. The CDR3 totals 16 residues. V lost 3 bases and J lost 6; bases outside the gene matches: 5. The CDR3 loop is CASSFRLAGVAGELFF. The CDR3 bases are TGTGCCAGCAGCTTCCGACTAGCGGGAGTAGCCGGGGAGCTGTTTTTT.

The gene calls are TRBV19 and TRBJ2-1; TRBD2 matches at 9 bases. Germline trimming cut 3 bases from V and 5 bases from J; bases unmatched to any gene: 8. The germline V gene encodes CDR1 LNHDA and CDR2 SQIVND (reference sequence). The CDR3 is 16 residues long. CDR3 region: CASSIPTLAGDNEQFF. For the CDR3, the DNA is TGTGCCAGTAGTATCCCCACCTTAGCGGGGGACAATGAGCAGTTCTTC.

The chain couples TRBV10-3 to TRBJ2-1; 14 nucleotides align to TRBD2. From germline, CDR1 is ENHRY and CDR2 SYGVKD. The CDR3 length is 16 residues. Germline trimming cut 3 bases from V and 14 bases from J; bases unmatched to any gene: 12. The CDR3 loop reads CAISDLTSGGAALKFF. CDR3 DNA sequence: TGTGCCATCAGTGATCTGACTAGCGGGGGGGCGGCGCTAAAGTTCTTC.

The chain couples TRBV6-5 to TRBJ2-5; weak D call: TRBD1 (5 bases). Per germline, CDR1 MNHEY and CDR2 SVGAGI. Trimming removed 5 bases at V and 5 bases at J, with 6 bases between. This CDR3 has 11 amino acids. Here the CDR3 reads CASSPGETQYF. The CDR3 DNA is TGTGCCAGCAGTCCAGGGGAGACCCAGTACTTC.

The V call is TRBV11-2, the J call TRBJ2-5; D possibly matches TRBD1 or TRBD2 (5 bases each). Germline lookup yields CDR1 SGHAT and CDR2 FQNNGV. The CDR3 is 14 residues long. V was pared by 3 bases and J by 2 bases, with 10 bases between. The CDR3 bases are TGTGCCAGCAGCTTGGGACCTACTCAAGAGACCCAGTACTTC. As protein: CASSLGPTQETQYF. Drawing the rest from reference TRBV11-2 and TRBJ2-5, the complete variable domain is EAGVAQSPRYKIIEKRQSVAFWCNPISGHATLYWYQQILGQGPKLLIQFQNNGVVDDSQLPKDRFSAERLKGVDSTLKIQPAKLEDSAVYLCASSLGPTQETQYFGPGTRLLVL.